The 4 T cell receptor beta chains in this list originate from one sample, sequenced in a study of Graves' ophthalmopathy and Graves' hyperthyroidism. TCR beta CDR3 amplification used RNA transcripts. Amplification began with first-round RT-PCR using HTBI primers, then second-round multiplex PCR was performed. TCRdb reprocessed the multiplex PCR reads with MiXCR, giving one entry per CDR3 protein. The sample lists more than 550,000 distinct CDR3 sequences, over 40% occurring once. Sequencing was carried out using peripheral blood. The receptors come from an adult man with Graves' ophthalmopathy.

This clonotype was seen only a few times. V gene TRBV24-1 combines with J gene TRBJ2-3; no firm D call. Germline-derived CDR1 and CDR2 are KGHDR and SFDVKD. This CDR3 has 16 amino acids. V was pared by 2 bases and J by 2 bases, with 13 bases between. The CDR3 DNA reads as TGTGCCACCAGTGATTCTCTAGGGTCGTCCACAGATACGCAGTATTTT. Protein product: CATSDSLGSSTDTQYF.

The CDR3 DNA reads as TGTGCCAGCAGCCAAGACAGCGGGAGGCGCGGTGAAAAACTGTTTTTT. Protein: CASSQDSGRRGEKLFF. The J gene is TRBJ1-4, the V gene TRBV25-1; D may be TRBD1 (5 bases). The germline V gene encodes CDR1 MGHDK and CDR2 SYGVNS. V was trimmed by 6 bases and J by 7 bases, leaving 21 bases between them. The CDR3 covers 16 residues.

As concerns this clonotype: Because it lacks the conserved phenylalanine or tryptophan at the end, this CDR3 is likely a read error. It is unclear where the CDR3 begins or ends on the DNA, so no DNA is shown, and the CDR3 is as TCRdb lists it. The V call is TRBV9, the J call TRBJ1-2; no check of the table's D call, TRBD1, against the DNA was made. The CDR3 spans 11 residues, counting both ends. Germline V CDR1 and CDR2: SGDLS, YYNGEE. The CDR3 sequence: CASSAGGSGTY.

The chain carries TRBV10-3 and TRBJ2-1; 9 bases are shared with TRBD2. CDR1 is ENHRY and CDR2 is SYGVKD in the germline V gene. The junction had 9 bases not matched to a gene; V was cut back by 7 bases and J by 8 bases. There are 14 residues in the CDR3. CDR3 DNA: TGTGCCATCACCCCCGGGGTAGCGGGAGATGAGCAGTTCTTC. It codes for CAITPGVAGDEQFF.